Shown below are 10 T cell receptor beta chains from a single sample sequenced in a study of cytomegalovirus exposure and HLA in healthy donors. The primer mix had 60 Vbeta and 13 Jbeta primers. The data were produced by immunoSEQ multiplex PCR, yet TCRdb's version contains in-frame clones alone and is incomplete. The sample lists around 200,000 clones, less than 90% occurring once. The sample was PBMCs. The receptors shown here come from a man in his forties or fifties in good health and CMV-seronegative.

The rearrangement links TRBV28 to TRBJ1-1, with 7 positions matching TRBD1. In germline, CDR1 is MDHEN, CDR2 SYDVKM. V shed 2 bases, J shed 0 bases, and the junction held 6 bases outside the gene matches. CDR3 length equals 16 residues. CDR3 region: CASSLRPGGMNTEAFF. In nucleotides, the CDR3 is TGTGCCAGCAGTTTAAGGCCAGGGGGAATGAACACTGAAGCTTTCTTT.

The V and J genes are TRBV7-8 and TRBJ2-2; TRBD1 aligns across 8 bases. The CDR3 has 16 residues. Trimming removed 4 bases from V and 2 bases from J; junction bases left unmatched: 6. CDR1 is SGHVS and CDR2 is FQNEAQ in the germline V gene. The CDR3 here is CASSSTGGLNTGELFF. In DNA form, the CDR3 reads TGTGCCAGCAGCTCCACAGGGGGGCTTAACACCGGGGAGCTGTTTTTT.

In this sample, this clone turned up once. The CDR3 sequence: CASSLVSGNTEAFF. CDR3 nucleotide sequence: TGCGCCAGCAGCTTGGTCAGCGGGAACACTGAAGCTTTCTTT. The chain employs TRBV5-1 and TRBJ1-1; D is unclear. The CDR3 runs to 14 residues. Germline loops: CDR1 SGHRS, CDR2 YFSETQ. The V gene lost 0 bases and the J gene lost 1 base, with 7 bases spanning the gap.

The V and J genes are TRBV7-9 and TRBJ2-6, with D unclear. The CDR3 contains 13 residues. Per germline, CDR1 SEHNR and CDR2 FQNEAQ (reference sequence). Trimming shortened V by 8 bases and J by 2 bases, and 7 bases separated the two germline ends. The CDR3 bases are TGTGCCAGCCGCCGGGCTGGGGCCAACGTCCTGACTTTC. Amino acid sequence: CASRRAGANVLTF. The whole variable domain, remainder taken from reference TRBV7-9 and TRBJ2-6, is DTGVSQNPRHKITKRGQNVTFRCDPISEHNRLYWYRQTLGQGPEFLTYFQNEAQLEKSRLLSDRFSAERPKGSFSTLEIQRTEQGDSAMYLCASRRAGANVLTFGAGSRLTVL.

The gene calls are TRBV27 and TRBJ1-2; D not resolved. V was cut by 8 bases and J by 5 bases, with 15 bases left in between. Germline CDR1 is MNHEY and CDR2 is SMNVEV (reference sequence). This CDR3 contains 13 residues. In nucleotides, the CDR3 is TGTGCCAGCGGACCCCGGGGTGGTTATGGCTACACCTTC. Its translation is CASGPRGGYGYTF.

This chain links TRBV7-9 with TRBJ1-5; TRBD1 is a possible D gene (6 bases). The CDR3 contains 13 residues. Germline V lookup: CDR1 SEHNR, CDR2 FQNEAQ (reference sequence). The V and J ends lost 5 bases and 3 bases respectively, with 8 bases between them. In DNA, the CDR3 is TGTGCCAGCAGCGGGGGCATCAATCAGCCCCAGCATTTT. It translates to CASSGGINQPQHF.

The V gene is TRBV7-2, the J gene TRBJ2-3; TRBD2 aligns across 11 bases. In germline, CDR1 is SGHTA, CDR2 FQGNSA. J was trimmed by 0 bases and V by 3 bases; bases with no gene match: 11. The length of the CDR3 is 19 residues. CDR3 nucleotide sequence: TGTGCCAGCAGCTTCCGTTTAGCGGGGGGGCGTTCGAGCACAGATACGCAGTATTTT. Translating gives CASSFRLAGGRSSTDTQYF.

The rearrangement links TRBV6-1 to TRBJ2-3; TRBD1 is a possible D gene (6 bases). From germline, CDR1 is MNHNS and CDR2 SASEGT. This CDR3 spans 14 amino acids. V was clipped by 5 bases and J by 6 bases, with 15 bases between them. The DNA for the CDR3 is TGTGCCAGCAGTAACCCTGGCAGGGGTGATACGCAGTATTTT. Amino acid sequence: CASSNPGRGDTQYF.

This clone was counted ten times or more. CDR3 coding DNA: TGTGCCAGCAGCTTAGGGGAGGGTTATAATTCACCCCTCCACTTT. It codes for CASSLGEGYNSPLHF. The gene calls are TRBV7-2 and TRBJ1-6; D remains unclear. CDR3 size: 15 residues. Trimming left V 1 base short and J 4 bases short, with 8 bases between. Germline CDR1 is SGHTA and CDR2 is FQGNSA.

The rearrangement links TRBV7-9 to TRBJ1-1; no reliable D call. CDR3 length: 14 residues. Germline loops: CDR1 SEHNR, CDR2 FQNEAQ (reference sequence). V was pared by 1 base and J by 2 bases, with 8 bases between. The CDR3 loop is CASSLGRQNTEAFF. The DNA of the CDR3 is TGTGCCAGCAGCTTAGGCAGGCAAAACACTGAAGCTTTCTTT.